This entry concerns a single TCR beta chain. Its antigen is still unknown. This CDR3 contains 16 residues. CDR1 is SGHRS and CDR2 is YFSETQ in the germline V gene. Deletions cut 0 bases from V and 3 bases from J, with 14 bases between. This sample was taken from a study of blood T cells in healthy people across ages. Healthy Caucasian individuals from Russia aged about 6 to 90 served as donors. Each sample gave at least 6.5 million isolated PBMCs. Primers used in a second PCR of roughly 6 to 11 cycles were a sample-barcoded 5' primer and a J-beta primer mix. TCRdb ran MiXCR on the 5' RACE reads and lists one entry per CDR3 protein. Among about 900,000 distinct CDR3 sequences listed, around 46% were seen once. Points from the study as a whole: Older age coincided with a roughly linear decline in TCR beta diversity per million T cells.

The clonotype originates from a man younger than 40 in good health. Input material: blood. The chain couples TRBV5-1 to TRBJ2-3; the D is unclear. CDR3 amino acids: CASSLARTAKTDTQYF. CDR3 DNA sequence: TGCGCCAGCAGCTTGGCCCGGACGGCTAAAACAGATACGCAGTATTTT. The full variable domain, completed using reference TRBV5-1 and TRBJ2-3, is KAGVTQTPRYLIKTRGQQVTLSCSPISGHRSVSWYQQTPGQGLQFLFEYFSETQRNKGNFPGRFSGRQFSNSRSEMNVSTLELGDSALYLCASSLARTAKTDTQYFGPGTRLTVL.